These 8 T cell receptor beta chains were sequenced from one sample in a study of tumor and adjacent non-tumor tissue in lung cancer. TCRbeta libraries were built with three rounds of nested PCR, modified from ARM-PCR. Each CDR3 protein is one row after TCRdb ran MiXCR on the multiplex PCR reads. The sample shows under 150,000 distinct CDR3 sequences, 66% of them seen only once. No cell sorting was done before RNA was extracted from the tissue. Specimen: lung tumor tissue. The receptors come from a man in his thirties or forties with non-small cell lung cancer.

Note on this clonotype: The junction does not match germline at one end; this may be a read error. The V call is TRBV24-1, the J call TRBJ2-3; D may match TRBD1 or TRBD2 (5 bases each). The CDR3 length is 16 residues. The germline V gene encodes CDR1 KGHDR and CDR2 SFDVKD. The CDR3 loop is CATNDPSRDDTDTQYF. CDR3 DNA: TGTGCCACCAATGATCCCTCCCGGGACGACACAGATACGCAGTATTTT.

Concerning this clonotype itself: The junction does not match germline at one end; this may be a read error. The chain employs TRBV4-1 and TRBJ2-7; D is uncertain. This CDR3 contains 16 residues. CDR1 is MGHRA, CDR2 YSYEKL, per germline. The CDR3 coding sequence is TGTGCCAGCAGCCAATATGAGATGGAACAAACCTACGAGCAGTACTTC. Protein sequence: CASSQYEMEQTYEQYF.

By its share, this clonotype is medium-sized. The V call is TRBV11-2, the J call TRBJ2-1; 9 nucleotides match TRBD2. With V trimmed by 5 bases and J by 7 bases, 9 bases remained unmatched. Germline V gene lookup returns CDR1 SGHAT and CDR2 FQNNGV. The length of the CDR3 is 15 residues. DNA of the CDR3: TGTGCCAGCAGCCGACAGCGGGGGGTATGGAATGAGCAGTTCTTC. Protein: CASSRQRGVWNEQFF. Drawing the rest from reference TRBV11-2 and TRBJ2-1, the complete variable domain is EAGVAQSPRYKIIEKRQSVAFWCNPISGHATLYWYQQILGQGPKLLIQFQNNGVVDDSQLPKDRFSAERLKGVDSTLKIQPAKLEDSAVYLCASSRQRGVWNEQFFGPGTRLTVL.

The V call is TRBV24-1, the J call TRBJ2-3; TRBD1 is a possible D gene (6 bases). Trimming cost V 6 bases and J 0 bases, with 15 bases left between them. This CDR3 comprises 16 residues. CDR1 KGHDR and CDR2 SFDVKD come from the germline V gene. CDR3 sequence: CATSSGTHASTDTQYF. For the CDR3, the DNA is TGTGCCACCAGTTCCGGGACACATGCTAGCACAGATACGCAGTATTTT.

This clonotype was picked up one time. CDR3 nucleotide sequence: TGTGATAGCAGTCCTGGACTAATCGTGAACACCGGGGAGCTGTTTTTT. Its protein product is CDSSPGLIVNTGELFF. The genes are TRBV6-2 or TRBV6-3 and TRBJ2-2, with D possibly being TRBD2 (6 bases). Germline values: CDR1 MNHEY, CDR2 SVGEGT. The CDR3 totals 16 residues.

In the case of this clonotype: Because the CDR3 is missing its conserved closing phenylalanine or tryptophan, this is likely a read error. The V and J genes are TRBV11-2 and TRBJ2-1, with D perhaps TRBD2 (6 bases). Per germline, CDR1 SGHAT and CDR2 FQNNGV. This CDR3 has 16 amino acids. The CDR3 is CASILYASAPYNEQFS. Written as DNA, the CDR3 is TGTGCCAGCATCTTATATGCTAGCGCGCCCTACAATGAGCAGTTCTCC.

Many counts were recorded for this clonotype. V gene TRBV10-3 combines with J gene TRBJ2-7, with TRBD1 identical over 8 bases. V trimming: 10 bases; J trimming: 3 bases; junction bases outside the gene matches: 5. From germline, CDR1 is ENHRY and CDR2 SYGVKD. The CDR3 is made up of 12 amino acids. CDR3: CATQGEYYEQYF. For the CDR3, the DNA is TGTGCCACACAGGGGGAGTACTACGAGCAGTACTTC.

Notes on this clonotype: Just one base apart from a much larger clone, this may be a read error. V and J are TRBV20-1 and TRBJ2-1, with D possibly matching TRBD1 (6 bases). Germline V gives CDR1 DFQATT, CDR2 SNEGSKA (reference sequence). This CDR3 has 12 amino acids. Trimming took 6 bases from V and 6 from J, leaving 12 bases between them. The chain's CDR3 is CSALTRGNEQFF. In DNA, the CDR3 is TGCAGTGCCCTAACCAGGGGCAATGAGCAGTTCTTC.